The clone carrying this T cell receptor beta chain was found once. The sample belongs to a study of blood T cell repertoires in COVID-19. Authors' analysis steps: Reference gene primer amplification gave nucleated cell count estimates. TCRdb's table, derived via immunoSEQ multiplex PCR, lists solely in-frame clones and lacks some. V and J calls and clone size are given by that table; D and trimming were obtained from the DNA. Of some 220,000 clones listed, 80% are singletons. V dropped 6 bases and J dropped 11; count of bases not matched to a gene: 9. The CDR3 has 13 residues. The sequence was obtained from a human donor in a cohort sampled during active COVID-19. The chain links TRBV12-3 or TRBV12-4 to TRBJ1-1; 10 bases are shared with TRBD1. The sample was peripheral blood. The CDR3 loop reads CASRPDRGLEAFF. The CDR3 coding sequence is TGTGCCAGCAGACCCGACAGGGGGCTTGAGGCTTTCTTT.